This is a list of T cell receptor beta chains from one sample in a study of blood T cell repertoires in COVID-19. Here immunoSEQ multiplex PCR was the method, and the copy in TCRdb shows in-frame clones only, minus some. The sample shows roughly 200,000 clones, about 85% of them seen only once. The sequencing input was peripheral blood. These receptors were obtained from a man aged 55 to 70 with active or convalescent COVID-19. CDR3s include the opening cysteine and the closing phenylalanine or tryptophan. Each record gives: clone size, V gene, D gene, J gene, CDR3 DNA, CDR3 protein. A D gene is named only where the DNA matches it firmly. Size values are once, few and many counts, or a class for expanded clones, and some rows have none.

>-|TRBV6-6|-|TRBJ2-7
TGTGCCAGCAGTTACCTCGTTGGAGAGGGAGGAGGCGAGCAGTACTTC
CASSYLVGEGGGEQYF
>-|TRBV7-2|-|TRBJ2-1
TGTGCCAGCAGCCCAGTGGCGGGGACCTACAATGAGCAGTTCTTC
CASSPVAGTYNEQFF
>-|TRBV4-1|-|TRBJ1-4
TGCGCCAGCAGCTTACCACAGGACAAACTGTTTTTT
CASSLPQDKLFF
>-|TRBV5-4|TRBD1|TRBJ1-2
TGTGCCAGCAGCTTGCAAAACAGGGGTGTTGACGTGCGCTACACCTTC
CASSLQNRGVDVRYTF
>-|TRBV5-8|-|TRBJ2-1
TGTGCCAGCAGCCAATCGGGATGGGCAACCTACAATGAGCAGTTCTTC
CASSQSGWATYNEQFF
>-|TRBV7-6|TRBD2|TRBJ2-1
TGTGCCAGCAGCCTGACCCGGACTAGCCGGGGGATATCCTACAATGAGCAGTTCTTC
CASSLTRTSRGISYNEQFF
>-|TRBV19|-|TRBJ1-6
TGTGCCAGTAGTATCAGGGCAGGAGTTAATTCACCCCTCCACTTT
CASSIRAGVNSPLHF
>-|TRBV18|-|TRBJ2-3
TGTGCCAGCTCACCACCGACAGGACACATTACCACAGATACGCAGTATTTT
CASSPPTGHITTDTQYF
>-|TRBV7-2|-|TRBJ1-1
TGTGCCAGCAGCTTACAAGGGGGACGGACTGAAGCTTTCTTT
CASSLQGGRTEAFF
>-|TRBV5-8|-|TRBJ1-1
TGTGCCAGCAGCTTGACCGCACAGGGTTCCGAAGCTTTCTTT
CASSLTAQGSEAFF
>-|TRBV23-1|TRBD1|TRBJ1-5
TGCGCCCGATCCAAAGGCCCAGGGGGCCCTTTATATAGCAATCAGCCCCAGCATTTT
CARSKGPGGPLYSNQPQHF
>-|TRBV10-1|-|TRBJ1-1
TGCGCCAGCAGTCCAGGGCCCACTGAAGCTTTCTTT
CASSPGPTEAFF
>once|TRBV9|TRBD2|TRBJ2-3
TGTGCCAGCAGCGTGGCCGGGGGGTTGATAGATACGCAGTATTTT
CASSVAGGLIDTQYF
>few|TRBV27|-|TRBJ1-1
TGTGCCAGCTCAGGGGTCCTCTCGGCTGAAGCTTTCTTT
CASSGVLSAEAFF
>few|TRBV6-5|-|TRBJ1-4
TGTGCCAGCAGGACGGGGGAAACAACTAATGAAAAACTGTTTTTT
CASRTGETTNEKLFF
>few|TRBV6-6|-|TRBJ1-2
TGTGCCAGCAGGGGGACCGGACAGTATGGCTACACCTTC
CASRGTGQYGYTF
>-|TRBV6-5|-|TRBJ2-5
TGTGCCAGCACCCGGAGGGAGACCCAGTACTTC
CASTRRETQYF
>few|TRBV7-2|TRBD1|TRBJ2-2
TGTGCCAGCAGTTGGACGACAGGGGGCACCGGGGAGCTGTTTTTT
CASSWTTGGTGELFF
>-|TRBV29-1|-|TRBJ2-7
TGCAGCGTTGATCGGGGACAAAATGAGCAGTACTTC
CSVDRGQNEQYF
>-|TRBV15|TRBD1|TRBJ1-6
TGTGCCACCAGCAGAGCCCTCTTGACAGGGGTTTCACCCCTCCACTTT
CATSRALLTGVSPLHF
>-|TRBV15|-|TRBJ1-2
TGTGCCACCAGCAATAAGGGGTTGAACTATGGCTACACCTTC
CATSNKGLNYGYTF
>-|TRBV3-1/TRBV3-2|-|TRBJ1-3
TGTGCCAGCAGCCCCTCGACAGGAAACACCATATATTTT
CASSPSTGNTIYF
>once|TRBV9|TRBD1|TRBJ2-7
TGTGCCAGCAGCCCCGGGACAGGATCCTACGAGCAGTACTTC
CASSPGTGSYEQYF